This TCR beta chain was sequenced in a study of CD8 T cells in ankylosing spondylitis. The study, taken as a whole, reports: It appeared that ankylosing spondylitis blood was characterized by a TCR beta motif of about eight highly homologous variants. Prior literature has documented some motif variants in synovial fluid and blood from reactive arthritis. According to the report, clones linked to the disease were significantly enriched in matched synovial fluid samples taken from ankylosing spondylitis patients.

Making use of molecular barcodes, quantitative 5'-RACE generated TCR beta libraries. TCRdb recomputed calls from the 5' RACE reads with MiXCR, one row per CDR3 protein. The profile shows some 130,000 distinct CDR3 sequences, 6% to 8.5% of them singletons. This clonotype was counted many times. Its cognate antigen is unknown. The material sequenced was blood, either unsorted or a sorted T cell fraction (not recorded which). This TCR was sampled from a female donor with ankylosing spondylitis or in good health (not recorded which).

The CDR3 DNA sequence: TGCAGTGCTAGGGGACTAGCGGGGGGAGCCTTGAACTCCTACGAGCAGTACTTC. Translating gives CSARGLAGGALNSYEQYF. The chain employs TRBV20-1 and TRBJ2-7, with TRBD2 matching 15 bases. There are 18 residues in the CDR3. J lost 0 bases, V lost 3 bases, and 9 bases had no gene match. CDR1 DFQATT and CDR2 SNEGSKA come from the germline V gene (reference sequence).